These 31 T cell receptor beta chains share one sample of origin, sequenced in a study of shared clonotypes between healthy human individuals. Method: immunoSEQ multiplex PCR; TCRdb's copy keeps in-frame clones and lacks some. The sample records hundreds of thousands of clones, 73% being singletons. Sequenced input: memory CD4+ T cells sorted from blood. Subset here: CD45RA-negative fraction. The receptors come from a woman in her twenties or thirties in good health.

This clone was counted many times. The V and J genes are TRBV20-1 and TRBJ2-7; a possible D gene is TRBD1 (5 bases). The CDR3 covers 11 residues. Germline V gene data show CDR1 as DFQATT and CDR2 as SNEGSKA (reference sequence). Between the trimmed V and J ends, which lost 8 bases and 1 base, there was a span of 9 bases. The CDR3 loop is CSMDKSYEQYF. The CDR3 bases are TGCAGTATGGACAAATCCTACGAGCAGTACTTC.

Details on this clone: Within the sample, other DNA sequences also encode this same CDR3. The CDR3 DNA sequence: TGCGCCAGCAGCATACTAGCGGGCTCCTACAATGAGCAGTTCTTC. This sequence encodes CASSILAGSYNEQFF. The chain recombines TRBV5-1 with TRBJ2-1; 9 nucleotides align to TRBD2. This CDR3 is 15 amino acids long. V dropped 4 bases and J dropped 0; count of bases not matched to a gene: 2. Per germline, CDR1 SGHRS and CDR2 YFSETQ.

The rearrangement uses TRBV25-1 and TRBJ2-7; 11 bases are shared with TRBD2. Trimming cost V 3 bases and J 3 bases; bases outside gene matches: 4. This CDR3 comprises 15 residues. Germline V lookup: CDR1 MGHDK, CDR2 SYGVNS. Here the CDR3 DNA reads TGTGCCAGCAGTGACACCGGGACTAGCGGCTACGAGCAGTACTTC. The encoded protein is CASSDTGTSGYEQYF.

This clone has a handful of counts. The V call is TRBV28, the J call TRBJ1-2, with a possible D match to TRBD1 (6 bases). Trimming took 5 bases from V and 4 from J, leaving 11 bases between them. Germline V lookup: CDR1 MDHEN, CDR2 SYDVKM. This CDR3 is 13 amino acids long. CDR3 bases: TGTGCCAGCAGTCGGGACATGATCTATGGCTACACCTTC. It specifies CASSRDMIYGYTF.

In regard to this clone: At one end the junction does not follow the germline gene, possibly because of a read error. J is TRBJ2-1 and V is TRBV5-1; possible D gene TRBD1, 6 bases. There are 13 residues in the CDR3. Germline lookup yields CDR1 SGHRS and CDR2 YFSETQ. The CDR3 is CASRFTGSNEQFF. The CDR3 nucleotides are TGCGCCAGCCGCTTTACAGGGAGCAATGAGCAGTTCTTC.

This clone showed up many times. DNA of the CDR3: TGTGCCAGCAGTGAATACCACGAGCAGTACTTC. Residues: CASSEYHEQYF. The chain is built from TRBV25-1 and TRBJ2-7, with unresolved D. The CDR3 consists of 11 residues. Deletions cut 0 bases from V and 5 bases from J, with 2 bases between. Looked up from germline, CDR1 is MGHDK and CDR2 is SYGVNS.

This rearrangement joins TRBV5-1 to TRBJ2-7; TRBD2 agrees at 8 bases. Trimming cost V 3 bases and J 5 bases; bases outside gene matches: 7. There are 14 residues in the CDR3. Germline V lookup: CDR1 SGHRS, CDR2 YFSETQ. This chain's CDR3 is CASSSGAGEHEQYF. CDR3 nucleotides: TGCGCCAGCAGCTCCGGAGCGGGAGAGCACGAGCAGTACTTC.

This clone was seen many times. The CDR3: CATGSGHGNYGYTF. In DNA, the CDR3 is TGTGCCACAGGGTCGGGGCACGGAAACTATGGCTACACCTTC. V gene TRBV27 combines with J gene TRBJ1-2; D might be TRBD1 (5 bases). In germline, CDR1 is MNHEY, CDR2 SMNVEV (reference sequence). The CDR3 contains 14 residues. With 10 bases removed from V and 2 bases from J, the gap between germline ends came to 17 bases.

A word on this clone: Other DNA sequences from this sample encode an identical CDR3 as well. The rearrangement joins TRBV18 to TRBJ1-1; D remains ambiguous. This CDR3 is built from 13 residues. Between the trimmed V and J ends, which lost 2 bases and 1 base, there was a span of 5 bases. Germline lookup yields CDR1 KGHSH and CDR2 LQKENI. The CDR3 DNA is TGTGCCAGCTCACCATCGGAGAACACTGAAGCTTTCTTT. This translates into CASSPSENTEAFF. Supplemented by reference TRBV18 and TRBJ1-1, the full variable domain reads NAGVMQNPRHLVRRRGQEARLRCSPMKGHSHVYWYRQLPEEGLKFMVYLQKENIIDESGMPKERFSAEFPKEGPSILRIQQVVRGDSAAYFCASSPSENTEAFFGQGTRLTVV.

The V gene is TRBV7-9, the J gene TRBJ2-7; 8 bases line up with TRBD2. The CDR3 sequence is 12 residues long. J gave up 6 bases and V 4 bases, and 2 bases lay outside the gene matches. Germline V gives CDR1 SEHNR, CDR2 FQNEAQ (reference sequence). The CDR3 region has the DNA TGTGCCAGCAGCTCTAGCGGGCCCGAGCAGTACTTC. Its protein product is CASSSSGPEQYF.

The rearrangement uses TRBV28 and TRBJ1-2, with D tentatively TRBD1 (5 bases). CDR3 size: 12 residues. V was pared by 8 bases and J by 2 bases, with 9 bases between. The germline V gene encodes CDR1 MDHEN and CDR2 SYDVKM. The CDR3 DNA sequence: TGTGCCAGCGGGGGATTCAACTATGGCTACACCTTC. Protein sequence: CASGGFNYGYTF.

The chain has TRBV30 and TRBJ2-6; 7 nucleotides match TRBD1. Germline-derived CDR1 and CDR2 are GTSNPN and SVGIG (reference sequence). This CDR3 comprises 19 residues. The V gene end was trimmed by 0 bases and the J gene end by 2 bases; junction bases not matched to a gene: 13. CDR3 residues: CAWSVYGDPTGTGANVLTF. The CDR3 DNA sequence: TGTGCCTGGAGTGTATACGGGGACCCGACAGGGACTGGGGCCAACGTCCTGACTTTC.

The chain is built from TRBV18 and TRBJ1-5; D remains unclear. CDR1 and CDR2 (germline): KGHSH, LQKENI. The CDR3 has 14 amino acids. V was pared by 3 bases and J by 9 bases, with 15 bases between. For the CDR3, the DNA is TGTGCCAGCTCACCGGAGCCCAACGCTCGGCCCCAGCATTTT. It translates to CASSPEPNARPQHF.

The chain links TRBV5-1 to TRBJ2-1; 14 bases fit TRBD2. This CDR3 is 15 amino acids long. Per the germline V gene, CDR1 is SGHRS and CDR2 is YFSETQ. Unmatched junction bases numbered 4, after V lost 4 bases and J lost 7 bases. CDR3 protein: CASSRGLAGVNEQFF. The CDR3, as DNA: TGCGCCAGCAGCCGGGGACTAGCGGGAGTGAATGAGCAGTTCTTC.

This chain connects TRBV5-1 to TRBJ2-2; 7 bases are a match to TRBD1. CDR1 and CDR2 from the germline V gene are SGHRS and YFSETQ. This CDR3 is built from 15 residues. V shed 7 bases, J shed 0 bases, and the junction held 6 bases outside the gene matches. The CDR3 loop reads CASARGQTNTGELFF. DNA of the CDR3: TGCGCCAGCGCTAGGGGACAGACGAACACCGGGGAGCTGTTTTTT. The full variable domain, rest sourced from reference TRBV5-1 and TRBJ2-2, is KAGVTQTPRYLIKTRGQQVTLSCSPISGHRSVSWYQQTPGQGLQFLFEYFSETQRNKGNFPGRFSGRQFSNSRSEMNVSTLELGDSALYLCASARGQTNTGELFFGEGSRLTVL.

The chain joins TRBV19 to TRBJ1-2; D uncertain. The CDR3 totals 14 residues. V lost 7 bases to trimming and J lost 3 bases, with 15 bases between them. Germline assignment: CDR1 LNHDA and CDR2 SQIVND (reference sequence). CDR3 nucleotide sequence: TGTGCCAGTACCCCGGTCCCGAGGGACTATGGCTACACCTTC. This sequence encodes CASTPVPRDYGYTF.

As for this clone: This may be a read error: a much more frequent sequence differs by one nucleotide. The sample contains more than one DNA sequence encoding this CDR3. This rearrangement joins TRBV2 to TRBJ1-5, with TRBD1 identical over 7 bases. The germline V gene has CDR1 SNHLY and CDR2 FYNNEI. The V and J ends lost 4 bases and 2 bases, in that order; junction bases with no gene match: 2. This CDR3 has 14 residues. Here the CDR3 reads CASSGTGGNQPQHF. DNA of the CDR3: TGTGCCAGCAGTGGAACAGGGGGCAATCAGCCCCAGCATTTT.

A word on this clone: Other DNA sequences in this sample translate to the same CDR3. The chain joins TRBV9 to TRBJ2-1, with 7 positions matching TRBD2. The V gene end was trimmed by 0 bases and the J gene end by 8 bases; junction bases not matched to a gene: 5. The CDR3 is 14 amino acids. CDR1 SGDLS and CDR2 YYNGEE come from the germline V gene. The CDR3: CASSVGGGSDEQFF. The CDR3 DNA reads TGTGCCAGCAGCGTAGGGGGCGGGAGCGATGAGCAGTTCTTC. The whole variable domain, filled in from reference TRBV9 and TRBJ2-1, reads DSGVTQTPKHLITATGQRVTLRCSPRSGDLSVYWYQQSLDQGLQFLIQYYNGEERAKGNILERFSAQQFPDLHSELNLSSLELGDSALYFCASSVGGGSDEQFFGPGTRLTVL.

The J gene is TRBJ1-5, the V gene TRBV29-1, with D perhaps TRBD1 (5 bases). The CDR3 spans 14 residues. V was shortened by 7 bases and J by 2 bases, with 15 bases between the two germline ends. Germline V lookup: CDR1 SQVTM, CDR2 ANQGSEA. The CDR3 DNA follows: TGCAGCGCCCGCACGGAAGGGGGCAATCAGCCCCAGCATTTT. Translating it yields CSARTEGGNQPQHF. The full variable domain, with the rest looked up from reference TRBV29-1 and TRBJ1-5, is SAVISQKPSRDICQRGTSLTIQCQVDSQVTMMFWYRQQPGQSLTLIATANQGSEATYESGFVIDKFPISRPNLTFSTLTVSNMSPEDSSIYLCSARTEGGNQPQHFGDGTRLSIL.

The J gene is TRBJ1-4, the V gene TRBV7-9, with D possibly matching TRBD1 (6 bases). CDR1 SEHNR and CDR2 FQNEAQ come from the germline V gene (reference sequence). Trimming pared 2 bases from V and 5 bases from J, leaving 12 bases between. The CDR3 extends over 15 amino acids. The CDR3 DNA sequence: TGTGCCAGCAGCTTACAGGGGTGGTTGAATGAAAAACTGTTTTTT. As protein: CASSLQGWLNEKLFF.

V usage is TRBV27 and J usage is TRBJ2-5; maybe TRBD1 (5 bases). V was clipped by 4 bases and J by 3 bases, with 9 bases between them. Germline CDR1 MNHEY, CDR2 SMNVEV (reference sequence). There are 13 residues in the CDR3. CDR3: CASSSGWKETQYF. In nucleotides, the CDR3 is TGTGCCAGCAGTTCAGGGTGGAAAGAGACCCAGTACTTC.

Note on this clone: The sample carries other DNA sequences with the same CDR3. The V gene is TRBV27, the J gene TRBJ1-5; D may be TRBD1 (5 bases). This CDR3 contains 14 residues. Germline V gene data show CDR1 as MNHEY and CDR2 as SMNVEV (reference sequence). V shed 8 bases and J shed 4 bases, with 15 bases lying between them. CDR3 sequence: CASSRTQGNQPQHF. In DNA form, the CDR3 reads TGTGCCAGCTCGCGGACACAAGGGAATCAGCCCCAGCATTTT.

The chain employs TRBV18 and TRBJ1-1, with D possibly TRBD1 on 5 matching bases. V gave up 4 bases and J gave up 4 bases, with 10 bases separating them. The CDR3 contains 13 residues. CDR1 is KGHSH and CDR2 is LQKENI in the germline V gene. The CDR3 loop reads CASSQGQGTEAFF. The CDR3 nucleotides read TGTGCCAGCTCACAAGGGCAGGGCACTGAAGCTTTCTTT.

V and J are TRBV4-2 and TRBJ2-7; 14 bases fit TRBD2. The CDR3 length is 17 residues. The germline CDR1 and CDR2 sequences are LGHNA and YNFKEQ. Losses at the gene ends were 4 bases for V and 0 bases for J; bases not matched to a gene: 5. CDR3 in DNA: TGTGCCAGCAGCCGAGGGACTAGCGGGAGCTTCTCCTACGAGCAGTACTTC. Translating gives CASSRGTSGSFSYEQYF.

With regard to this clone: At the DNA level, this CDR3 is encoded by other sequences in the same sample as well. The chain joins TRBV10-2 to TRBJ2-7, with a tentative D call TRBD2 (5 bases). CDR1 and CDR2 from the germline V gene are WSHSY and SAAADI. The CDR3 runs to 14 residues. Deletions cut 0 bases from V and 0 bases from J, with 6 bases between. As DNA, the CDR3 is TGCGCCAGCAGTGAGTCTGGGAGCTCCTACGAGCAGTACTTC. It is translated as CASSESGSSYEQYF.

The chain carries TRBV28 and TRBJ1-4; D not resolved. Germline CDR1 and CDR2: MDHEN and SYDVKM. There are 14 residues in the CDR3. V lost 3 bases, J lost 0 bases, and 5 bases lay in between. The CDR3 reads CASSFHATNEKLFF. The CDR3 nucleotides read TGTGCCAGCAGTTTTCACGCAACTAATGAAAAACTGTTTTTT.

This chain uses TRBV29-1 with TRBJ1-2; 8 nucleotides align to TRBD1. CDR1 and CDR2 (germline): SQVTM, ANQGSEA. The V gene end was trimmed by 6 bases and the J gene end by 4 bases; junction bases not matched to a gene: 10. The length of the CDR3 is 14 residues. The CDR3 protein is CSVTTGVEGYGYTF. As DNA, the CDR3 is TGCAGCGTAACGACAGGGGTCGAGGGCTATGGCTACACCTTC.

The chain combines TRBV5-1 with TRBJ2-1; 8 positions agree with TRBD2. Trimming took 5 bases from V and 6 from J; bases not matched to a gene: 10. The germline V gene encodes CDR1 SGHRS and CDR2 YFSETQ. The length of the CDR3 is 15 residues. CDR3 residues: CASSSAGTRSNEQFF. DNA of the CDR3: TGCGCCAGCAGTTCAGCCGGGACTAGGAGCAATGAGCAGTTCTTC.

V and J are TRBV4-2 and TRBJ2-5; weak D call: TRBD2 (5 bases). The CDR3 is made up of 15 amino acids. Trimming removed 5 bases at V and 1 base at J, with 14 bases between. Germline lookup yields CDR1 LGHNA and CDR2 YNFKEQ. CDR3 nucleotides: TGTGCCAGCAGCTTCCTCAGAGGGTCCCAAGAGACCCAGTACTTC. It is translated as CASSFLRGSQETQYF.

The DNA of the CDR3 is TGTGCCAGCAGAGAGAGGGGGCGCCGACGCGGGAGCCTTAGGTACACAGATACGCAGTATTTT. Translated: CASRERGRRRGSLRYTDTQYF. V gene TRBV27 combines with J gene TRBJ2-3; either TRBD1 or TRBD2 may fit D (7 bases each). The ends were cut back, 6 bases at V and 2 bases at J, with 33 bases in the middle. Germline CDR1 is MNHEY and CDR2 is SMNVEV (reference sequence). There are 21 residues in the CDR3.

V and J are TRBV10-3 and TRBJ2-3; TRBD2 is a possible D gene (6 bases). The V and J ends lost 2 bases and 2 bases respectively, with 11 bases between them. The CDR3 is 15 residues long. Germline V gives CDR1 ENHRY, CDR2 SYGVKD. CDR3 protein: CAISELGGVTDTQYF. The CDR3 nucleotides are TGTGCCATCAGTGAGCTCGGGGGTGTCACAGATACGCAGTATTTT.